These 20 T cell receptor beta chains were sequenced from one sample in a study of tumor and adjacent non-tumor tissue in lung cancer. The template was RNA from unsorted bulk tissue. This non-tumor lung sample came from over 3 cm beyond the tumor edge. Three rounds of nested PCR, following a modified ARM-PCR protocol, produced the TCRbeta library. A single record per CDR3 protein comes from TCRdb applying MiXCR to the multiplex PCR reads. This table holds over 35,000 distinct CDR3 sequences, about three fifths found once. The sequencing sample was made of distant non-tumor lung tissue. The source of these receptors is a man aged 45-65 years with non-small cell lung cancer.

A remark on this clonotype: The junction departs from the called germline gene at one end, perhaps through a read error. This rearrangement joins TRBV20-1 to TRBJ2-2; 8 bases match TRBD2. The CDR3 consists of 15 residues. Germline loops: CDR1 DFQATT, CDR2 SNEGSKA (reference sequence). CDR3 amino acids: CGARASGSVTGELFF. CDR3 in DNA: TGCGGTGCTAGAGCGAGCGGGAGCGTAACCGGGGAGCTGTTTTTT.

This clonotype appeared a few times. The V and J genes are TRBV6-5 and TRBJ2-5; D perhaps matches TRBD2 (6 bases). CDR1 and CDR2 (germline): MNHEY, SVGAGI. Trimming took 2 bases from V and 2 from J, leaving 15 bases between them. CDR3 size: 16 residues. This chain's CDR3 is CASSYLLKEGQETQYF. The CDR3 DNA follows: TGTGCCAGCAGTTACCTGCTTAAGGAGGGGCAAGAGACCCAGTACTTC.

On this clonotype: The junction shows a germline mismatch at one end, possibly a read error. V usage is TRBV11-2 and J usage is TRBJ2-2, with 9 bases identical to TRBD1. This CDR3 spans 17 amino acids. The germline CDR1 and CDR2 sequences are SGHAT and FQNNGV. This CDR3 reads CDSSVGGQGGGAGELFF. The CDR3 bases are TGTGACAGCAGCGTAGGGGGACAGGGAGGAGGGGCCGGGGAGCTGTTCTTT.

In regard to this clonotype: This may arise from a read error, as a much more abundant clone is one base away. The chain couples TRBV20-1 to TRBJ2-2, with D possibly called TRBD1 or TRBD2 (5 bases each). CDR1 and CDR2 from the germline V gene are DFQATT and SNEGSKA (reference sequence). The CDR3 contains 13 residues. In nucleotides, the CDR3 is TGCAGTGCTAAGGGGAAGAACACCGGGGAGCCGTTTTTT. Translating it yields CSAKGKNTGEPFF.

This chain joins TRBV19 and TRBJ2-5, with TRBD2 identical over 16 bases. After removal of 5 bases from V and 4 bases from J, the junction contained 7 bases not matched to a gene. The CDR3 is made up of 17 amino acids. The germline gives CDR1 LNHDA, CDR2 SQIVND (reference sequence). CDR3 sequence: CASSAGLAGGPRETQYF. The CDR3 DNA follows: TGTGCCAGTAGTGCGGGACTAGCGGGAGGGCCGCGAGAGACCCAGTACTTC.

This clonotype has only a few counts. Given a much more abundant clone one base away, this may be a read error. The V and J genes are TRBV7-9 and TRBJ2-5; 9 bases agree with TRBD2. The V and J ends lost 5 bases and 2 bases, in that order; junction bases with no gene match: 9. CDR3 length: 16 amino acids. Germline V CDR1 and CDR2: SEHNR, FQNEAQ (reference sequence). In DNA form, the CDR3 reads TGTGCCAGCAGCCCCCGGGGGCTAGCGGGGCAAGAGACCCAGTACTTC. It yields the protein CASSPRGLAGQETQYF. The full variable domain, in which reference TRBV7-9 and TRBJ2-5 provide the parts outside the CDR3, is DTGVSQNPRHKITKRGQNVTFRCDPISEHNRLYWYRQTLGQGPEFLTYFQNEAQLEKSRLLSDRFSAERPKGSFSTLEIQRTEQGDSAMYLCASSPRGLAGQETQYFGPGTRLLVL.

Of note for this clonotype: One junction end disagrees with the germline gene, perhaps due to a read error. V and J are TRBV4-1 and TRBJ2-3; 12 bases agree with TRBD1. CDR1 and CDR2 from the germline V gene are MGHRA and YSYEKL. The CDR3 is 15 residues long. The CDR3 nucleotides read TGCGCCAGCAGTCGATGGGACAGGGGGCCTGATATGCAGTATTTT. Protein sequence: CASSRWDRGPDMQYF.

This clonotype was counted between two and nine times. This may stem from a read error, because a much larger clone lies one nucleotide away. V and J are TRBV6-5 and TRBJ1-5, with D perhaps matching TRBD1 (6 bases). CDR3 length: 15 amino acids. V was shortened by 0 bases and J by 7 bases, with 13 bases between the two germline ends. Germline CDR1 reads MNHEY; CDR2 reads SVGAGI. In DNA, the CDR3 is TGTGCCAGCAGTTACTCTGGGTCAGGGGACCAGCCCCAGCATTTT. It encodes CASSYSGSGDQPQHF.

This clonotype was seen more than once but under ten times. The chain joins TRBV28 to TRBJ2-1; perhaps TRBD2 as D (6 bases). V lost 11 bases to trimming and J lost 0 bases, with 11 bases between them. The germline gives CDR1 MDHEN, CDR2 SYDVKM. CDR3 length: 13 amino acids. CDR3 amino acids: CAHRESSYNEQFF. DNA of the CDR3: TGTGCCCATCGGGAGAGCTCCTACAATGAGCAGTTCTTC.

The rearrangement links TRBV10-1 to TRBJ2-3; D remains ambiguous. Germline V gene lookup returns CDR1 WNHNN and CDR2 SYGVQD (reference sequence). The CDR3 has 15 amino acids. Between the trimmed V and J ends, which lost 2 bases and 0 bases, there was a span of 9 bases. The CDR3 loop reads CASSERPASTDTQYF. For the CDR3, the DNA is TGCGCCAGCAGTGAGAGGCCTGCGAGCACAGATACGCAGTATTTT.

Of note for this clonotype: Being one base from a much bigger clone, this may be a read error. This chain uses TRBV12-3 or TRBV12-4 with TRBJ1-1, with 7 bases aligning to TRBD1. The CDR3 totals 14 residues. CDR3 protein: CVSSLQTGTTEAFF. The CDR3 DNA sequence: TGTGTCAGCAGTCTGCAGACAGGGACCACTGAAGCTTTCTTT.

This clonotype was seen ten or more times. This chain joins TRBV28 and TRBJ2-3; D gene uncertain. CDR3 length: 13 residues. Germline loops: CDR1 MDHEN, CDR2 SYDVKM. V lost 6 bases to trimming and J lost 0 bases, with 7 bases between them. This CDR3 reads CASRKGSTDTQYF. The CDR3 DNA reads as TGTGCCAGCAGGAAGGGTAGCACAGATACGCAGTATTTT.

This clonotype was observed a single time. This may be a read error, as it is one base from a much larger clone. This likely comes from a read error, as the CDR3 has no conserved phenylalanine or tryptophan at its end. The chain uses TRBV20-1 and TRBJ1-6; D gene ambiguous. CDR1 and CDR2 (germline): DFQATT, SNEGSKA (reference sequence). The CDR3 is 17 amino acids. V lost 0 bases, J lost 7 bases, and 19 bases lay in between. This CDR3 reads CSARDLVVSPTNSPLHY. CDR3 DNA sequence: TGCAGTGCTAGAGATCTAGTGGTTTCCCCTACAAATTCACCCCTCCACTAT.

Comments on this clonotype: The junction shows a germline mismatch at one end, possibly a read error. This chain uses TRBV6-5 with TRBJ1-2, with no clear D. Looked up from germline, CDR1 is MNHEY and CDR2 is SVGAGI. The CDR3 runs to 16 residues. CDR3 coding DNA: TGTGCCGGCAGTTACTCGGGCGCCTCCCCCATCTATGGCTACACCTTC. It translates to CAGSYSGASPIYGYTF.

In its sample, this clonotype was seen many times. V usage is TRBV20-1 and J usage is TRBJ2-3; 13 bases agree with TRBD2. J gave up 2 bases and V 3 bases, and 2 bases lay outside the gene matches. Germline values: CDR1 DFQATT, CDR2 SNEGSKA (reference sequence). The CDR3 is 15 amino acids. CDR3 residues: CSARGLAGITDTQYF. The CDR3 coding sequence is TGCAGTGCTAGGGGACTAGCGGGAATCACAGATACGCAGTATTTT.

In the case of this clonotype: The germline gene is not matched at one end of the junction; a read error may be the cause. As DNA, the CDR3 is TGTACCAGAAGCAGGACAGGGGGGGAGCAGCCCCAGCATTTT. Translated, it gives CTRSRTGGEQPQHF. The chain couples TRBV6-5 to TRBJ1-5; 10 positions match TRBD1. CDR1 MNHEY and CDR2 SVGAGI come from the germline V gene. The CDR3 has 14 residues.

Regarding this clonotype: A read error may be the cause here, since a much bigger clone is one base away. The V gene is TRBV6-5, the J gene TRBJ1-2, with no clear D. Germline CDR1 and CDR2: MNHEY and SVGAGI. This CDR3 comprises 13 residues. CDR3 sequence (DNA): TGTGCCATCAGTTACTCGAAACAGTTTGGCTACACCTTC. Translating it yields CAISYSKQFGYTF.

The chain uses TRBV29-1 and TRBJ2-2, with 9 bases aligning to TRBD1. The J segment lost 5 bases and the V segment lost 4 bases, leaving 8 bases of the junction unmatched. This CDR3 has 15 amino acids. CDR1 and CDR2 from the germline V gene are SQVTM and ANQGSEA. DNA for the CDR3: TGCAGCGTTGGAGAGACAGGGGGAGATACCGGGGAGCTGTTTTTT. Its translation: CSVGETGGDTGELFF.

This clonotype was detected many times. The chain carries TRBV11-1 and TRBJ2-2; D is possibly TRBD1 (5 bases). Trimming took off 9 bases at V and 6 bases at J, with 14 bases between the two ends. CDR3 length: 13 residues. The germline CDR1 and CDR2 sequences are SGHAT and FQDESV (reference sequence). This CDR3 reads CASFQGRPGELFF. DNA for the CDR3: TGTGCCAGTTTTCAGGGTCGGCCCGGGGAGCTGTTTTTT.

Regarding this clonotype: One end of the junction does not line up with germline, which may come from a read error. V gene TRBV29-1 combines with J gene TRBJ1-1; D is uncertain. This CDR3 contains 13 residues. CDR1 and CDR2 (germline): SQVTM, ANQGSEA. DNA for the CDR3: TGTAGCGTTGACGGAGTTCTGGTCACTGAAGCTTTCTTT. Translated: CSVDGVLVTEAFF.